The rows below give T cell receptor beta chains drawn from one sample of a study of T-cell memory formation after mild COVID-19. One entry per CDR3 protein, called by TCRdb with MiXCR from the 5' RACE reads. Counted here are about 150,000 distinct CDR3 sequences, roughly 19% occurring once; the ten biggest clones make up 2% to 2.5%. Sequenced sample: PBMCs or a T cell subset sorted from them (not recorded which). These receptors all stem from an adult woman who had mild COVID-19 (a few samples of this study predate the infection). Cell type and time point are not known. Both conserved end residues are part of each CDR3. The D gene is left open where the match is weak. The size field is filled for only some rows; it gives once, few, many or a size class.

D	size	V	J	CDR3	DNA
-	-	TRBV23-1	TRBJ2-1	CASNNGEVADGDEQFF	TGCGCCAGCAATAACGGAGAGGTCGCGGATGGCGATGAGCAGTTCTTC
TRBD2	few	TRBV4-3	TRBJ2-1	CASSQDVGLAGEFF	TGCGCCAGCAGCCAAGATGTGGGACTAGCGGGTGAGTTCTTC
TRBD2	-	TRBV29-1	TRBJ2-7	CSVEKVAGGTYEQYF	TGCAGCGTTGAAAAAGTAGCGGGGGGCACCTACGAGCAGTACTTC
-	-	TRBV7-6	TRBJ2-7	CASSVTAHEQYF	TGTGCCAGCAGCGTCACCGCCCACGAGCAGTACTTC
-	few	TRBV20-1	TRBJ2-7	CSARNQGPALVKQYF	TGCAGTGCTAGGAACCAGGGGCCAGCGCTAGTGAAGCAGTACTTC
-	-	TRBV5-1	TRBJ1-1	CASSLEGLLPNTEAFF	TGCGCCAGCAGCTTGGAAGGCCTACTACCCAACACTGAAGCTTTCTTT
TRBD1	few	TRBV20-1	TRBJ1-5	CSASIGTGGNQPQHF	TGCAGTGCTTCGATCGGGACAGGGGGAAATCAGCCCCAGCATTTT
-	-	TRBV12-3/TRBV12-4	TRBJ2-6	CASNGAGPGANVLTF	TGTGCCAGCAACGGTGCAGGTCCTGGGGCCAACGTCCTGACTTTC
-	-	TRBV10-3	TRBJ2-5	CAISTDSKETQYF	TGTGCCATCAGTACGGACAGCAAAGAGACCCAGTACTTC
-	few	TRBV7-2	TRBJ2-7	CASSPRRGSHEQYF	TGTGCCAGCAGCCCCCGGAGGGGATCCCACGAGCAGTACTTC
-	-	TRBV27	TRBJ2-3	CASRGGGRDTQYF	TGTGCCAGCAGGGGGGGAGGTCGGGATACGCAGTATTTT
-	few	TRBV24-1	TRBJ2-5	CATSDHGGPSQETQYF	TGTGCCACCAGTGACCACGGGGGGCCTTCCCAAGAGACCCAGTACTTC
TRBD2	few	TRBV7-9	TRBJ2-7	CASSQRGRSSYEQYF	TGTGCCAGCAGCCAGCGGGGCAGATCCTCCTACGAGCAGTACTTC
-	few	TRBV24-1	TRBJ1-6	CATKGSNSYNSPLHF	TGTGCCACCAAGGGTTCCAACTCCTATAATTCACCCCTCCACTTT
-	-	TRBV21-1	TRBJ2-3	CASSKEGSGGDTDTQYF	TGTGCCAGCAGCAAAGAGGGTAGCGGGGGGGACACAGATACGCAGTATTTT
TRBD1	-	TRBV12-3/TRBV12-4	TRBJ1-2	CASTDRGPSYGYTF	TGTGCCAGCACTGACAGGGGCCCTTCCTATGGCTACACCTTC
-	-	TRBV10-3	TRBJ2-1	CAISDYNEQFF	TGTGCCATCAGCGACTACAATGAGCAGTTCTTC
-	few	TRBV9	TRBJ2-3	CASSVTSLGRTQYF	TGTGCCAGCAGCGTGACTAGTCTCGGTAGAACGCAGTATTTT
-	few	TRBV6-5	TRBJ2-7	CASSPRGQGGGEQYF	TGTGCCAGCAGTCCCCGAGGGCAGGGAGGGGGCGAGCAGTACTTC
-	few	TRBV19	TRBJ1-1	CASSPPGTANLNTEAFF	TGTGCCAGTAGTCCGCCGGGAACAGCAAATCTGAACACTGAAGCTTTCTTT
TRBD1	few	TRBV29-1	TRBJ1-1	CSSTRQGGTEAFF	TGCAGCTCGACCCGACAGGGAGGCACTGAAGCTTTCTTT
-	few	TRBV5-1	TRBJ2-7	CASSLTGDTYEQYF	TGCGCCAGCAGCTTGACAGGAGATACCTACGAGCAGTACTTC
-	many	TRBV24-1	TRBJ2-5	CATSDFGAAQETQYF	TGTGCCACCAGTGATTTCGGGGCAGCGCAAGAGACCCAGTACTTC
TRBD2	-	TRBV5-1	TRBJ2-3	CASSPTGRAGETTDTQYF	TGCGCCAGCAGCCCCACCGGTCGAGCGGGGGAAACCACAGATACGCAGTATTTT
-	-	TRBV29-1	TRBJ2-7	CSVSNRQANSYEQYF	TGCAGCGTTTCCAACCGACAGGCTAACTCCTACGAGCAGTACTTC
TRBD2	-	TRBV7-9	TRBJ2-1	CASSPVTSSEQFF	TGTGCCAGCAGCCCCGTGACTAGCAGTGAGCAGTTCTTC
-	-	TRBV4-1	TRBJ2-5	CASSLYGAGETQYF	TGCGCCAGCAGCCTCTACGGGGCTGGAGAGACCCAGTACTTC
TRBD1	few	TRBV29-1	TRBJ2-1	CSVEPRTGVSYNEQFF	TGCAGCGTTGAACCCCGGACAGGGGTTTCCTACAATGAGCAGTTCTTC
-	few	TRBV6-5	TRBJ2-7	CASSSTRGRAYEQYF	TGTGCCAGCAGCTCTACTCGGGGCAGGGCCTACGAGCAGTACTTC
-	few	TRBV24-1	TRBJ2-1	CATSDFVLQGNRNEQFF	TGTGCCACCAGTGATTTTGTTTTGCAGGGGAATCGGAATGAGCAGTTCTTC
-	few	TRBV6-1	TRBJ1-2	CASRARANYGYTF	TGTGCCAGCAGGGCCAGGGCAAACTATGGCTACACCTTC
-	-	TRBV18	TRBJ2-3	CASSTGVTTDTQYF	TGTGCCAGCTCAACGGGGGTGACCACAGATACGCAGTATTTT
-	-	TRBV7-3	TRBJ2-3	CASSLMGESTDTQYF	TGTGCCAGCAGCTTAATGGGGGAAAGCACAGATACGCAGTATTTT
-	few	TRBV15	TRBJ2-5	CATSRDQRGERTQYF	TGTGCCACCAGCAGAGATCAAAGAGGGGAGAGGACCCAGTACTTC
TRBD1	-	TRBV11-2	TRBJ1-1	CASSLASGGNTEAFF	TGTGCCAGCAGCTTAGCGTCAGGGGGGAACACTGAAGCTTTCTTT
TRBD1	-	TRBV7-9	TRBJ2-7	CASSPRGLGTGFAYEQYF	TGTGCCAGCAGCCCTAGGGGGTTGGGGACAGGGTTTGCCTACGAGCAGTACTTC
TRBD2	few	TRBV13	TRBJ2-5	CASSLTLAGDEEIQYF	TGTGCCAGCAGCTTAACGCTAGCGGGAGACGAAGAGATCCAGTACTTC
-	few	TRBV12-3/TRBV12-4	TRBJ2-5	CASSLNELHQETQYF	TGTGCCAGCAGTTTGAATGAGCTTCACCAAGAGACCCAGTACTTC
-	-	TRBV19	TRBJ2-2	CASSIGGQRAGELFF	TGTGCCAGTAGTATTGGCGGACAGAGGGCCGGGGAGCTGTTTTTT
TRBD1	few	TRBV5-1	TRBJ2-3	CASSVIPGQRTDTQYF	TGCGCCAGCAGCGTGATTCCGGGACAGCGAACAGATACGCAGTATTTT
-	few	TRBV5-1	TRBJ2-7	CASRQNYEQYF	TGCGCCAGCAGACAGAACTACGAGCAGTACTTC
-	-	TRBV9	TRBJ1-6	CASSVRSGESPLHF	TGTGCCAGCAGCGTGAGAAGCGGGGAATCACCCCTCCACTTT
-	-	TRBV20-1	TRBJ2-3	CSAITPRTSPDTQYF	TGCAGTGCTATCACCCCTCGTACTAGCCCAGATACGCAGTATTTT
TRBD2	-	TRBV3-1	TRBJ2-1	CASSLALAGAVGEQFF	TGTGCCAGCAGTTTGGCACTAGCGGGAGCGGTTGGTGAGCAGTTCTTC
TRBD1	-	TRBV6-5	TRBJ1-6	CASSQDRGYNSPLHF	TGTGCCAGCAGCCAGGACAGGGGGTATAATTCACCCCTCCACTTT
TRBD2	few	TRBV20-1	TRBJ2-1	CSASGRGTSGTNEQFF	TGCAGTGCTAGCGGTCGAGGGACTAGCGGGACGAATGAGCAGTTCTTC
TRBD1	-	TRBV25-1	TRBJ1-5	CASSVSGQGNQPQHF	TGTGCCAGCAGTGTCTCGGGACAGGGGAATCAGCCCCAGCATTTT
-	-	TRBV24-1	TRBJ2-7	CATSERTGDSYEQYF	TGTGCCACCAGTGAACGGACGGGGGACTCCTACGAGCAGTACTTC
-	-	TRBV4-3	TRBJ1-1	CASSQDYGNTEAFF	TGCGCCAGCAGCCAAGATTACGGGAACACTGAAGCTTTCTTT
TRBD1	-	TRBV19	TRBJ1-5	CASRRQGAYQPQHF	TGTGCCAGTAGACGACAGGGGGCTTATCAGCCCCAGCATTTT
-	-	TRBV20-1	TRBJ1-2	CSAAQSGVGYGYTF	TGCAGTGCCGCACAGTCCGGGGTGGGCTATGGCTACACCTTC
TRBD1	-	TRBV3-1	TRBJ1-1	CASISTGGTEAFF	TGTGCCAGCATTTCGACAGGGGGCACTGAAGCTTTCTTT
TRBD1	few	TRBV12-3/TRBV12-4	TRBJ1-5	CASSSRRDRGHQPQHF	TGTGCCAGCAGTTCGCGTAGGGACAGGGGGCATCAGCCCCAGCATTTT
-	-	TRBV6-5	TRBJ1-1	CASRVHRAVNTEAFF	TGTGCCAGCAGAGTACACAGGGCGGTGAACACTGAAGCTTTCTTT
-	-	TRBV5-1	TRBJ1-3	CASRPDGNTIYF	TGCGCCAGCAGACCGGACGGAAACACCATATATTTT
-	few	TRBV29-1	TRBJ1-5	CSVAVGGTDQPQHF	TGCAGCGTTGCGGTAGGGGGGACCGATCAGCCCCAGCATTTT
TRBD2	-	TRBV5-1	TRBJ2-3	CASSFMGDGAGGTDTQYF	TGCGCCAGCAGCTTTATGGGGGATGGCGCGGGGGGCACAGATACGCAGTATTTT